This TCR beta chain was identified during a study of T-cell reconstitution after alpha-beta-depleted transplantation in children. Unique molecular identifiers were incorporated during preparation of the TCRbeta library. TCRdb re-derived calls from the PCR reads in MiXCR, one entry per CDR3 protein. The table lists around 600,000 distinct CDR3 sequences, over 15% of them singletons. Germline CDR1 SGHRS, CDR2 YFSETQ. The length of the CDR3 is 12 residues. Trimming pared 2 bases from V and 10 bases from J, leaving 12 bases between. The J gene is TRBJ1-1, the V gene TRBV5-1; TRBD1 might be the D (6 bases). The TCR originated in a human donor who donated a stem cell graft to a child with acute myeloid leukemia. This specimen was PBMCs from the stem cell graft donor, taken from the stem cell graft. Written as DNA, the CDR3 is TGCGCCAGCAGCTTTAGGCCAGGGGCAGCTTTCTTT. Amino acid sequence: CASSFRPGAAFF.